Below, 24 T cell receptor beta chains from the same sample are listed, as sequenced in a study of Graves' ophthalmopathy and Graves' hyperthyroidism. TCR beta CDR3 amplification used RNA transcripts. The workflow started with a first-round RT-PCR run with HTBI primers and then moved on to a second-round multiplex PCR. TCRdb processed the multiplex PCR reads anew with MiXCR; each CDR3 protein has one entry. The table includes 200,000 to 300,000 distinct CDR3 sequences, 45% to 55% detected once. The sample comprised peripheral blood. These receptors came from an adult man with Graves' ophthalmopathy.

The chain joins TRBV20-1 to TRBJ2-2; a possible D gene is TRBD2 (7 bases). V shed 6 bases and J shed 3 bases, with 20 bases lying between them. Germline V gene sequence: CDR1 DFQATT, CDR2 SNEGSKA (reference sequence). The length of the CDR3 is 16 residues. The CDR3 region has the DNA TGCAGTGCGGCAGCGCGGGGGCAAGTGGACACCGGGGAGCTGTTTTTT. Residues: CSAAARGQVDTGELFF.

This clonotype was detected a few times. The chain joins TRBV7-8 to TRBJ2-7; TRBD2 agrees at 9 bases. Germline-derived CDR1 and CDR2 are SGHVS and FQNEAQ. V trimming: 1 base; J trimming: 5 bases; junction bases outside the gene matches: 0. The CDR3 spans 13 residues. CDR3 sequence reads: CASSLGTSDEQYF. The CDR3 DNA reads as TGTGCCAGCAGCTTAGGGACTAGCGACGAGCAGTACTTC.

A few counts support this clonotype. The CDR3 sequence is CSANRDAPNYGYTF. In DNA, the CDR3 is TGCAGTGCTAATCGGGACGCTCCTAACTATGGCTACACCTTC. V usage is TRBV20-1 and J usage is TRBJ1-2; D might be TRBD1 (5 bases). The CDR3 extends over 14 amino acids. Looked up from germline, CDR1 is DFQATT and CDR2 is SNEGSKA (reference sequence). With 4 bases removed from V and 0 bases from J, the gap between germline ends came to 12 bases.

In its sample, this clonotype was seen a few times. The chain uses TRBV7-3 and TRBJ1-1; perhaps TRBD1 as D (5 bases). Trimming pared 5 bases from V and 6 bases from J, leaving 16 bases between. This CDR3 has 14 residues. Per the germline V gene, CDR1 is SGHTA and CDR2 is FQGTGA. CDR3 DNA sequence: TGTGCCAGCAGCCATAATGGGGCCGCATCTGAAGCTTTCTTT. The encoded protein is CASSHNGAASEAFF.

This CDR3 reads CASSEAGGGGELFF. The CDR3 DNA sequence: TGTGCCAGCAGTGAAGCGGGTGGCGGCGGGGAGCTGTTTTTT. The V and J genes are TRBV2 and TRBJ2-2; no definite D call. V lost 0 bases and J 7 bases, leaving 9 bases between the germline ends. The CDR3 loop spans 14 amino acids. Germline values: CDR1 SNHLY, CDR2 FYNNEI.

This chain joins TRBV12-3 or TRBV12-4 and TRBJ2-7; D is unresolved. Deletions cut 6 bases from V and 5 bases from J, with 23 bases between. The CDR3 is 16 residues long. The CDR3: CASSLGILSRADEQYF. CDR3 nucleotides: TGTGCCAGCAGCTTGGGTATATTAAGTAGGGCTGACGAGCAGTACTTC.

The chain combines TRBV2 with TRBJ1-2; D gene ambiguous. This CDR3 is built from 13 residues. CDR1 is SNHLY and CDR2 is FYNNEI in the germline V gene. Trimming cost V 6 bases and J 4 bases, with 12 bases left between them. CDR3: CASSVETFYGYTF. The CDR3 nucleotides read TGTGCCAGCAGCGTTGAGACATTCTATGGCTACACCTTC.

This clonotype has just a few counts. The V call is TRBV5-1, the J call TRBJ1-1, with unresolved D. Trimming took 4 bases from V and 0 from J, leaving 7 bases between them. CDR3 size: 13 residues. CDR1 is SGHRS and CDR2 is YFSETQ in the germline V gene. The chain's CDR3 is CASSIDLNTEAFF. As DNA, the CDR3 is TGCGCCAGCAGCATTGATTTGAACACTGAAGCTTTCTTT.

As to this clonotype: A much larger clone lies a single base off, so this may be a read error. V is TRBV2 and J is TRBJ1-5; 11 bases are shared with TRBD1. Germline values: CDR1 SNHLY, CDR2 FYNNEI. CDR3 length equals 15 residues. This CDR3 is CAISWDRGISQPQHF. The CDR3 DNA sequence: TGTGCCATCAGTTGGGACAGGGGGATCAGTCAGCCCCAGCATTTT.

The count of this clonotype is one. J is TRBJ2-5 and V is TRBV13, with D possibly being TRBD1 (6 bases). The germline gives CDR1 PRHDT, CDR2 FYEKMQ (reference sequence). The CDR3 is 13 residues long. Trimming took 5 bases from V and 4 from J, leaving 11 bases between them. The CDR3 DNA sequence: TGTGCCAGCAGCCATACAGGGAGAGAGACCCAGTACTTC. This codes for CASSHTGRETQYF.

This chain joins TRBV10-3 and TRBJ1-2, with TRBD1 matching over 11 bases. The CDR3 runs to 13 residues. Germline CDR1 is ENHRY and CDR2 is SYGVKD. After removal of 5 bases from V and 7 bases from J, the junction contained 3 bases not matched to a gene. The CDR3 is CAISPGQGGGYTF. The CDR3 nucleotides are TGTGCCATCAGTCCGGGACAGGGGGGTGGCTACACCTTC.

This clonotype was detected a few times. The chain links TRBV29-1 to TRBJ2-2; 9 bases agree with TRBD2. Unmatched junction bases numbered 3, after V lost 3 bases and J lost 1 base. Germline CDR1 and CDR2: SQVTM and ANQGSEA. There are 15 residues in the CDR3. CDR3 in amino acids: CSVELAGENTGELFF. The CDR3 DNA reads TGCAGCGTTGAGTTAGCGGGAGAGAACACCGGGGAGCTGTTTTTT.

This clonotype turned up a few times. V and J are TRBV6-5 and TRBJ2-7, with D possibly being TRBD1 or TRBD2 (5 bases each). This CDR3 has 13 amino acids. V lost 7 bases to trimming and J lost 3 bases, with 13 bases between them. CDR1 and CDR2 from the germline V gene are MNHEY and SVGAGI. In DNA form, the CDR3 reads TGTGCCAGCACGACGAGGGGATTCTACGAGCAGTACTTC. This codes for CASTTRGFYEQYF.

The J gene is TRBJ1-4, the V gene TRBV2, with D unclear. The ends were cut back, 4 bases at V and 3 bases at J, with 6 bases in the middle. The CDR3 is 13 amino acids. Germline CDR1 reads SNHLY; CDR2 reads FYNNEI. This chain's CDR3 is CASSVPANEKLFF. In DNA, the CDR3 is TGTGCCAGCAGTGTACCCGCTAATGAAAAACTGTTTTTT. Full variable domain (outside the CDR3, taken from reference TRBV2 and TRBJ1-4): EPEVTQTPSHQVTQMGQEVILRCVPISNHLYFYWYRQILGQKVEFLVSFYNNEISEKSEIFDDQFSVERPDGSNFTLKIRSTKLEDSAMYFCASSVPANEKLFFGSGTQLSVL.

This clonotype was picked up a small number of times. In DNA form, the CDR3 reads TGTGCCAGCAGTTTGACAGGGGCCGATCAGCCCCAGCATTTT. Its translation: CASSLTGADQPQHF. The chain has TRBV6-5 and TRBJ1-5, with TRBD1 identical over 8 bases. CDR1 and CDR2 from the germline V gene are MNHEY and SVGAGI. The CDR3 contains 14 residues. Trimming took 4 bases from V and 5 from J; bases not matched to a gene: 4.

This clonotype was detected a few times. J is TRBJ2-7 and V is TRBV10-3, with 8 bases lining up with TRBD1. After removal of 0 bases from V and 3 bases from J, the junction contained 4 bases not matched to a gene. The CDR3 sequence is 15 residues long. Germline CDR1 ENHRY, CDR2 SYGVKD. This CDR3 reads CAISESATGDYEQYF. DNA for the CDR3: TGTGCCATCAGTGAGTCCGCGACAGGGGACTACGAGCAGTACTTC.

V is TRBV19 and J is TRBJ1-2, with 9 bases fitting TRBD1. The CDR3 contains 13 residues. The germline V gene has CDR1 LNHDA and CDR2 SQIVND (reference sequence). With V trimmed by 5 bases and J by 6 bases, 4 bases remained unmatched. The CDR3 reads CASSSRDRDGYTF. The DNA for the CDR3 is TGTGCCAGTAGTTCCCGGGACAGGGATGGCTACACCTTC.

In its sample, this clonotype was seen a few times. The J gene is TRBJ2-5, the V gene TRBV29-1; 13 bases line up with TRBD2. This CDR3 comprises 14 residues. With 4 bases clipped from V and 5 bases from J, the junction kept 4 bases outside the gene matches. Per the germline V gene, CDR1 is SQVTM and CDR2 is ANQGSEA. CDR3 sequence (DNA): TGCAGCGTTGGGACTAGCGGGAGTCAGGAGACCCAGTACTTC. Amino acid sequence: CSVGTSGSQETQYF.

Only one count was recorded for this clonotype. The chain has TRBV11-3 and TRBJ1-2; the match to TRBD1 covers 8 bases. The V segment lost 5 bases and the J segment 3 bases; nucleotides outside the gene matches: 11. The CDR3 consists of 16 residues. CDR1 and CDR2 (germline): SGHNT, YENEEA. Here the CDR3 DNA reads TGTGCCAGCAGCCGAACCAGAGGACAGGGAGACTATGGCTACACCTTC. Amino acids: CASSRTRGQGDYGYTF.

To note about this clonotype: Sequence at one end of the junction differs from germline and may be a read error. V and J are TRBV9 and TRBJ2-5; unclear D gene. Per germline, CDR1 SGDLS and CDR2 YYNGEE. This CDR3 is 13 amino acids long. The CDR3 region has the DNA TGTGCCAGCAGCGTCGTAGGTCAGGAGACCCAGCACTTC. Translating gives CASSVVGQETQHF.

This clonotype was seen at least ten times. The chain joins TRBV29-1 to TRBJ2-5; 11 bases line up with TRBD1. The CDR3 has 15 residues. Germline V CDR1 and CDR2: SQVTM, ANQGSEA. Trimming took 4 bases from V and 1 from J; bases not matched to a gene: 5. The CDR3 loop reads CSVASGTGGQETQYF. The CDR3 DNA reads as TGCAGCGTTGCCTCCGGGACAGGGGGCCAAGAGACCCAGTACTTC.

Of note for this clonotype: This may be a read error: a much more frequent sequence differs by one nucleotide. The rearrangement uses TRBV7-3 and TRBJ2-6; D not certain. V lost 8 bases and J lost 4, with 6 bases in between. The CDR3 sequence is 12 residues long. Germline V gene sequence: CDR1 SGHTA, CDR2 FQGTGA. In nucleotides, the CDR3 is TGTGCCAGCCAAACGGGGGCCAACGTCCTGACTTTC. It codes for CASQTGANVLTF.

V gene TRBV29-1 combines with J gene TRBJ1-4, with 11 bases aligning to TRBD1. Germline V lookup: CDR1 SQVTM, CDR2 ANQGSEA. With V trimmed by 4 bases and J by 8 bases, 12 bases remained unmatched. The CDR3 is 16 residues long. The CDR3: CSVVVRTGGAAEKLFF. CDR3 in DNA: TGCAGCGTTGTTGTCCGGACAGGGGGCGCCGCCGAAAAACTGTTTTTT. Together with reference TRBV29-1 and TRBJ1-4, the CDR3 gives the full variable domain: SAVISQKPSRDICQRGTSLTIQCQVDSQVTMMFWYRQQPGQSLTLIATANQGSEATYESGFVIDKFPISRPNLTFSTLTVSNMSPEDSSIYLCSVVVRTGGAAEKLFFGSGTQLSVL.

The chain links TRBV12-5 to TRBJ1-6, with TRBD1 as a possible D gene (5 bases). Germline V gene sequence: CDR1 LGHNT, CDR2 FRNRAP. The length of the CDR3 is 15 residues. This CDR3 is CASRPPGQAHSPLHF. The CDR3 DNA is TGTGCCAGCAGACCTCCGGGGCAGGCCCATTCACCCCTCCACTTT.